This TCR beta chain was identified in a study of OX40 agonist ivuxolimab in advanced cancers. Study-level results: Expanded clones tended on average to be more numerous among CD8+ T cells than CD4+. Nonresponders, in some cases, also had low normalized T-cell clonal expansion. The authors did not determine the antigen specificity of the expanded peripheral T cells.

Data came from immunoSEQ multiplex PCR; TCRdb stores just in-frame clones and leaves some out. The sample holds 68,000 or so clones, roughly 82% seen once. CDR1 and CDR2 (germline): SNHLY, FYNNEI. The V end was cut by 4 bases, the J end by 0 bases, with 10 bases between. This CDR3 region has 16 residues. Remarks on this clone: Its specificity is unknown.

This TCR came from an adult with an advanced solid tumor such as melanoma, head and neck, liver or kidney cancer. The sequencing used CD4+ or CD8+ T cells sorted from blood, collected in a trial of the OX40 agonist ivuxolimab. The chain uses TRBV2 and TRBJ1-6; D gene ambiguous. CDR3 protein: CASSVAFSSYNSPLHF. The CDR3 nucleotides read TGTGCCAGCAGTGTGGCGTTTAGCTCCTATAATTCACCCCTCCACTTT.